One sample yielded the 21 T cell receptor beta chains listed below, sequenced in a study of T cell changes during pregnancy in multiple sclerosis. Measured with immunoSEQ multiplex PCR; TCRdb has only the in-frame clones, and not every one. This repertoire shows 40,000 to 50,000 clones, about 91% found once; its top ten account for approximately 0.4%. Sequenced here: CD4+ T cells from peripheral blood mononuclear cells, sampled in the second trimester of pregnancy. These receptors were taken from a female donor in good health, enrolled as a control in a pregnancy study.

The chain combines TRBV11-3 with TRBJ2-7; 12 bases match TRBD2. Germline assignment: CDR1 SGHNT and CDR2 YENEEA. V dropped 5 bases and J dropped 4; count of bases not matched to a gene: 6. The CDR3 extends over 15 amino acids. In DNA form, the CDR3 reads TGTGCCAGCAGCCCTCTAGCGGGGGGGGCATACGAGCAGTACTTC. Its protein product is CASSPLAGGAYEQYF.

The gene calls are TRBV7-2 and TRBJ2-5, with 7 bases matching TRBD1. Germline-derived CDR1 and CDR2 are SGHTA and FQGNSA. The CDR3 totals 13 residues. Trimming took 6 bases from V and 4 from J; bases not matched to a gene: 5. In DNA, the CDR3 is TGTGCCAGCAGGTACACAGGGGTAGAGACCCAGTACTTC. Translating it yields CASRYTGVETQYF.

The chain is built from TRBV5-1 and TRBJ2-7, with 9 bases identical to TRBD1. CDR1 and CDR2 (germline): SGHRS, YFSETQ. V shed 5 bases, J shed 1 base, and the junction held 4 bases outside the gene matches. This CDR3 has 14 amino acids. CDR3 sequence (DNA): TGCGCCAGCAGAGGACAGGGGAGTTCCTACGAGCAGTACTTC. Translated, it gives CASRGQGSSYEQYF. Full variable domain (remainder filled in from reference TRBV5-1 and TRBJ2-7): KAGVTQTPRYLIKTRGQQVTLSCSPISGHRSVSWYQQTPGQGLQFLFEYFSETQRNKGNFPGRFSGRQFSNSRSEMNVSTLELGDSALYLCASRGQGSSYEQYFGPGTRLTVT.

The CDR3 DNA reads as TGTGCCAGTAGCCTCGTACTAGCGTCCGGGGGTGAGCAGTTCTTC. Translating gives CASSLVLASGGEQFF. The chain employs TRBV19 and TRBJ2-1; 7 bases align to TRBD2. Germline V lookup: CDR1 LNHDA, CDR2 SQIVND (reference sequence). CDR3 size: 15 residues. The V segment lost 6 bases and the J segment 9 bases; nucleotides outside the gene matches: 14.

The chain carries TRBV5-4 and TRBJ1-1; 10 bases align to TRBD1. J lost 3 bases, V lost 4 bases, and 3 bases had no gene match. CDR1 is SGHNT and CDR2 is YYREEE in the germline V gene (reference sequence). The CDR3 loop spans 14 amino acids. The CDR3 nucleotides are TGTGCCAGCAGCGGGACAGGGGCCTACACTGAAGCTTTCTTT. This gives the protein CASSGTGAYTEAFF.

V and J are TRBV4-1 and TRBJ2-7; 7 positions agree with TRBD1. The V gene's germline CDR1 is MGHRA and CDR2 YSYEKL. The V and J ends lost 4 bases and 6 bases, in that order; junction bases with no gene match: 6. This CDR3 is 13 amino acids long. The CDR3 protein is CASSRSGQAEQYF. CDR3 DNA: TGCGCCAGCAGCCGATCCGGACAGGCCGAGCAGTACTTC.

The V and J genes are TRBV11-3 and TRBJ1-4; D call uncertain. Trimming shortened V by 1 base and J by 6 bases, and 3 bases separated the two germline ends. The CDR3 sequence is 12 residues long. Germline V gene sequence: CDR1 SGHNT, CDR2 YENEEA. CDR3 bases: TGTGCCAGCAGCTTAGTCGATGAAAAACTGTTTTTT. This translates into CASSLVDEKLFF.

V usage is TRBV9 and J usage is TRBJ1-4; no definite D call. Trimming removed 5 bases from V and 6 bases from J, with 17 bases in between. The length of the CDR3 is 15 residues. The V gene's germline CDR1 is SGDLS and CDR2 YYNGEE. The CDR3 coding sequence is TGTGCCAGCAGAGAGGGCATGAGCGAGGATGAAAAACTGTTTTTT. This codes for CASREGMSEDEKLFF.

This clone was counted a single time. The CDR3 protein is CASSQAFRGQGNSPLHF. CDR3 coding DNA: TGCGCCAGCAGCCAAGCTTTCCGGGGACAGGGAAACTCACCCCTCCACTTT. The chain is built from TRBV4-3 and TRBJ1-6, with 9 nucleotides matching TRBD1. This CDR3 has 17 residues. The V gene's germline CDR1 is LGHNA and CDR2 YSLEER. The trim removed 1 base at V and 10 bases at J, leaving 11 bases unmatched.

The rearrangement links TRBV7-3 to TRBJ2-2; D is ambiguous. Deletions cut 0 bases from V and 5 bases from J, with 10 bases between. The CDR3 consists of 15 residues. Germline CDR1 SGHTA, CDR2 FQGTGA. This chain's CDR3 is CASSLTPSVTGELFF. The CDR3 DNA reads as TGTGCCAGCAGCTTAACCCCGAGTGTGACCGGGGAGCTGTTTTTT.

A single count supports this clone. This chain joins TRBV5-1 and TRBJ2-7; 8 bases line up with TRBD1. This CDR3 is built from 16 residues. The ends lost 4 bases at V and 2 bases at J; junction bases unmatched: 11. Germline V lookup: CDR1 SGHRS, CDR2 YFSETQ. The CDR3 is CASSPRTGKTTYEQYF. CDR3 DNA sequence: TGCGCCAGCAGCCCGCGGACAGGGAAGACTACCTACGAGCAGTACTTC.

J is TRBJ2-5 and V is TRBV5-1; TRBD1 might be the D (6 bases). Between the trimmed V and J ends, which lost 4 bases and 2 bases, there was a span of 9 bases. The CDR3 contains 13 residues. The germline gives CDR1 SGHRS, CDR2 YFSETQ. The CDR3: CASSPDRQETQYF. The CDR3 DNA sequence: TGCGCCAGCAGCCCCGACAGGCAAGAGACCCAGTACTTC.

This clone was picked up a small number of times. This chain connects TRBV7-2 to TRBJ1-2; D is undetermined. Deletions cut 5 bases from V and 4 bases from J, with 11 bases between. CDR1 and CDR2 (germline): SGHTA, FQGNSA. This CDR3 has 13 residues. In DNA, the CDR3 is TGTGCCAGCAGCATAAGGACTAGCTATGGCTACACCTTC. Protein product: CASSIRTSYGYTF.

This rearrangement joins TRBV5-1 to TRBJ2-1; 13 bases are shared with TRBD2. CDR3 length: 19 residues. After removal of 1 base from V and 0 bases from J, the junction contained 7 bases not matched to a gene. The germline V gene has CDR1 SGHRS and CDR2 YFSETQ. This CDR3 is CASSLRLAGGLNSYNEQFF. The CDR3 nucleotides are TGCGCCAGCAGCTTGAGACTAGCGGGGGGCCTTAACTCCTACAATGAGCAGTTCTTC.

The DNA for the CDR3 is TGTGCCAGCAGCGCGCGGGGGACTGAGGATACGCAGTATTTT. This gives the protein CASSARGTEDTQYF. J is TRBJ2-3 and V is TRBV9; 7 nucleotides match TRBD2. Unmatched junction bases numbered 7, after V lost 3 bases and J lost 6 bases. This CDR3 has 14 amino acids. In germline, CDR1 is SGDLS, CDR2 YYNGEE.

The chain uses TRBV19 and TRBJ1-5; 8 bases are a match to TRBD1. This CDR3 comprises 17 residues. The junction had 8 bases not matched to a gene; V was cut back by 3 bases and J by 1 base. CDR1 is LNHDA and CDR2 is SQIVND in the germline V gene (reference sequence). CDR3: CASSMAQGASSNQPQHF. Written as DNA, the CDR3 is TGTGCCAGTAGTATGGCGCAGGGGGCGTCAAGCAATCAGCCCCAGCATTTT. Supplemented by reference TRBV19 and TRBJ1-5, the full variable domain reads DGGITQSPKYLFRKEGQNVTLSCEQNLNHDAMYWYRQDPGQGLRLIYYSQIVNDFQKGDIAEGYSVSREKKESFPLTVTSAQKNPTAFYLCASSMAQGASSNQPQHFGDGTRLSIL.

The genes are TRBV11-3 and TRBJ1-4; TRBD1 might be the D (6 bases). The CDR3 is 14 amino acids. The germline V gene has CDR1 SGHNT and CDR2 YENEEA. V was clipped by 3 bases and J by 8 bases, with 13 bases between them. CDR3 amino acids: CASSFGGGSEKLFF. In nucleotides, the CDR3 is TGTGCCAGCAGCTTCGGCGGGGGCTCGGAAAAACTGTTTTTT. Based on the CDR3 plus reference TRBV11-3 and TRBJ1-4, the full variable domain is EAGVVQSPRYKIIEKKQPVAFWCNPISGHNTLYWYLQNLGQGPELLIRYENEEAVDDSQLPKDRFSAERLKGVDSTLKIQPAELGDSAVYLCASSFGGGSEKLFFGSGTQLSVL.

This clone was detected only once. The J gene is TRBJ2-1, the V gene TRBV7-8, with TRBD2 matching 9 bases. CDR3 length equals 15 residues. CDR1 is SGHVS and CDR2 is FQNEAQ in the germline V gene. The trim removed 4 bases at V and 9 bases at J, leaving 10 bases unmatched. CDR3 in DNA: TGTGCCAGCAGCTCGACGACTAGCGGCTTCGGTGAGCAGTTCTTC. Amino acids: CASSSTTSGFGEQFF.

The rearrangement joins TRBV19 to TRBJ1-1; tentatively, D is TRBD1 (5 bases). Germline assignment: CDR1 LNHDA and CDR2 SQIVND (reference sequence). The CDR3 is 12 residues long. V lost 9 bases to trimming and J lost 1 base, with 9 bases between them. For the CDR3, the DNA is TGTGCCAGCAAAACAGGGAACACTGAAGCTTTCTTT. Translation gives CASKTGNTEAFF.

V and J are TRBV11-3 and TRBJ1-1, with D uncertain. Germline loops: CDR1 SGHNT, CDR2 YENEEA. V was cut by 8 bases and J by 2 bases, with 12 bases left in between. The CDR3 consists of 13 residues. In DNA form, the CDR3 reads TGTGCCAGCCAGTTATATTCTAACACTGAAGCTTTCTTT. Encoded protein: CASQLYSNTEAFF.

The rearrangement links TRBV6-1 to TRBJ2-7; TRBD1 matches at 7 bases. CDR1 is MNHNS and CDR2 is SASEGT in the germline V gene. The CDR3 is made up of 14 amino acids. The V and J ends lost 7 bases and 3 bases, in that order; junction bases with no gene match: 9. The CDR3 coding sequence is TGTGCCAGCAATAGGGACAGCGATAGCTACGAGCAGTACTTC. Its translation is CASNRDSDSYEQYF.